Listed here are 4 T cell receptor beta chains from one sample, sequenced in a study of cytomegalovirus exposure and HLA in healthy donors (dated by TCRdb to about 2017). The library was obtained by the immunoSEQ multiplex PCR assay. For the multiplex PCR, a mixture combining 60 forward primers for TCR Vbeta segments and 13 reverse primers for TCR Jbeta segments was used. TCRdb limited this immuneACCESS table to in-frame rearrangements with V and J called. A share of clones is missing; checked studies link under half to unresolved V genes, and the rest is unexplained. The sample yields about 160,000 clones; 75% to 90% were counted once. In total, the top ten clones hold approximately 1.4% of the sample. The specimen was PBMCs. These receptors were collected from a woman aged 18-35 years in good health and CMV-seronegative.

This clone was seen just once. This chain uses TRBV19 with TRBJ1-2, with 9 bases that match TRBD1. The CDR3 has 14 amino acids. Germline CDR1 reads LNHDA; CDR2 reads SQIVND (reference sequence). J lost 4 bases, V lost 5 bases, and 5 bases had no gene match. The chain's CDR3 is CASSVGTGRYGYTF. The CDR3 coding sequence is TGTGCCAGTAGTGTAGGGACAGGGCGCTATGGCTACACCTTC.

V and J are TRBV5-6 and TRBJ2-5; possibly TRBD1 for D (6 bases). Looked up from germline, CDR1 is SGHDT and CDR2 is YYEEEE. V was pared by 8 bases and J by 2 bases, with 16 bases between. This CDR3 is built from 14 residues. This CDR3 reads CASHDGGTQETQYF. Here the CDR3 DNA reads TGTGCCAGTCACGATGGGGGCACACAAGAGACCCAGTACTTC.

V gene TRBV5-1 combines with J gene TRBJ1-4, with D maybe TRBD1 (5 bases). The CDR3 sequence is 16 residues long. V was trimmed by 4 bases and J by 2 bases, leaving 15 bases between them. Per germline, CDR1 SGHRS and CDR2 YFSETQ. The CDR3 is CASSGGVGGTNEKLFF. CDR3 coding DNA: TGCGCCAGCAGCGGAGGGGTAGGAGGCACTAATGAAAAACTGTTTTTT.

This chain connects TRBV2 to TRBJ1-2; 8 nucleotides align to TRBD1. Germline V CDR1 and CDR2: SNHLY, FYNNEI. The length of the CDR3 is 14 residues. Germline trimming cut 5 bases from V and 4 bases from J; bases unmatched to any gene: 6. CDR3 bases: TGTGCCAGCAGTACTACCGGACAGGGCTATGGCTACACCTTC. Translated: CASSTTGQGYGYTF.